This TCR beta chain was identified in a study of T cell repertoires in cytomegalovirus infection. This clonotype was picked up a small number of times. Its cognate antigen is unknown. Study results and caveats: Accumulated public TCR beta family frequency recognized individuals carrying CMV together with the relevant HLA. Clonotype analysis showed dominance of the ex vivo response by HLA-C-restricted CMV-specific TCR beta clonotypes.

TCRdb reanalysed the reads using MiXCR and keeps one entry per CDR3 protein. The sample includes around 190,000 distinct CDR3 sequences, around 15% of them seen just once. CDR3 length equals 13 residues. V shed 3 bases and J shed 1 base, with 6 bases lying between them. Germline loops: CDR1 SGHTA, CDR2 FQGNSA. The origin of this receptor is a human donor in good health (CMV status not recorded). Some clones in this sample may be carry-over from other donors' samples. The sample consisted of PBMCs. The V gene is TRBV7-2, the J gene TRBJ1-1; D gene uncertain. CDR3 sequence: CASSFYQNTEAFF. The CDR3 bases are TGTGCCAGCAGCTTCTATCAGAACACTGAAGCTTTCTTT.